This T cell receptor beta chain was documented in a study of vaccination and CD4 T cells after COVID-19. Study details: The convalescents, six males and four females, included two who were Hispanic. Participants were given two doses of BNT162b2 or mRNA-1273 vaccine.

An Oncomine TCR Beta short-read assay was used to sequence the DNA from cultured CD4+ T cells. From CD4+ T cells that had been cultured, genomic DNA was extracted. TCRdb re-called the PCR reads through MiXCR, storing one row per CDR3 protein. This table holds 10,000 to 12,000 distinct CDR3 sequences, roughly 77% found once. Treatment defined: roughly nine-day PBMC culture with coronavirus spike peptide pools or control peptides (ViraFEST assay). The authors cultured a few million PBMCs per well with around 10 IU/ml IL-2 and about 9.9 ug/ml peptide pools. As to this clonotype: Its antigen remains unknown.

CDR1 and CDR2 (germline): MNHEY, SMNVEV (reference sequence). The CDR3 loop spans 15 amino acids. The junction had 4 bases not matched to a gene; V was cut back by 5 bases and J by 0 bases. This TCR came from a human donor who had recovered from COVID-19. The chain is built from TRBV27 and TRBJ2-1; the match to TRBD2 covers 7 bases. The sequencing input was CD4+ T cells from blood, cultured in vitro. The CDR3 region has the DNA TGTGCCAGCAGTCCCAGGGAGGGCTCCTACAATGAGCAGTTCTTC. Translating it yields CASSPREGSYNEQFF.